This is a list of T cell receptor beta chains from one sample in a study of CD8 T cells in ankylosing spondylitis. TCRdb re-called the 5' RACE reads with MiXCR, one entry per CDR3 protein. Seen here are 300,000 to 350,000 distinct CDR3 sequences, 20% observed once, and the top ten hold roughly 3.6%. Sequencing used blood, either unsorted or a sorted T cell fraction (not recorded which). The receptors were sampled from a female donor with ankylosing spondylitis or in good health (not recorded which). The CDR3 runs from the conserved cysteine through the conserved F or W. The order of the fields is CDR3 length, V gene, J gene, CDR3 protein.

15,TRBV7-9,TRBJ2-6,CASSSNRAGANVLTF
12,TRBV30,TRBJ2-3,CAWSPLTDTQYF
18,TRBV7-6,TRBJ2-1,CASSPIGMGPASYNEQFF
14,TRBV27,TRBJ2-3,CASRRDPVTDTQYF
12,TRBV28,TRBJ1-5,CASTVKGQPQHF
16,TRBV6-2/TRBV6-3,TRBJ2-1,CASSVSGTRAHNEQFF
14,TRBV12-5,TRBJ2-7,CASGPGLALYEQYF
13,TRBV12-3/TRBV12-4,TRBJ2-5,CASSRDRIETQYF
12,TRBV7-8,TRBJ2-7,CASSWRESVQYF
15,TRBV6-1,TRBJ1-4,CASSQPGMRGEKLFF
11,TRBV20-1,TRBJ2-7,CSASALYEQYF
14,TRBV12-3/TRBV12-4,TRBJ2-7,CASTLSEGSYEQYF
15,TRBV4-3,TRBJ1-4,CASSATTGPNEKLFF
16,TRBV5-1,TRBJ1-3,CASSPITAASGNTIYF
13,TRBV2,TRBJ1-5,CASSEAGVQPQHF
13,TRBV6-1,TRBJ2-1,CASKKGAGNEQFF
14,TRBV29-1,TRBJ1-1,CSVALRQGDTEAFF
15,TRBV20-1,TRBJ1-1,CSARQGANPNTEAFF
15,TRBV15,TRBJ2-1,CATSRRETGLDEQFF
15,TRBV7-2,TRBJ1-6,CASSLGSGGDSPLHF
18,TRBV2,TRBJ2-3,CASSLTSGVHREEDTQYF
13,TRBV27,TRBJ1-2,CASSTGGVGGYTF
14,TRBV7-9,TRBJ2-2,CASSLSGIPGELFF
13,TRBV6-2/TRBV6-3,TRBJ1-1,CASSYSKWAEAFF